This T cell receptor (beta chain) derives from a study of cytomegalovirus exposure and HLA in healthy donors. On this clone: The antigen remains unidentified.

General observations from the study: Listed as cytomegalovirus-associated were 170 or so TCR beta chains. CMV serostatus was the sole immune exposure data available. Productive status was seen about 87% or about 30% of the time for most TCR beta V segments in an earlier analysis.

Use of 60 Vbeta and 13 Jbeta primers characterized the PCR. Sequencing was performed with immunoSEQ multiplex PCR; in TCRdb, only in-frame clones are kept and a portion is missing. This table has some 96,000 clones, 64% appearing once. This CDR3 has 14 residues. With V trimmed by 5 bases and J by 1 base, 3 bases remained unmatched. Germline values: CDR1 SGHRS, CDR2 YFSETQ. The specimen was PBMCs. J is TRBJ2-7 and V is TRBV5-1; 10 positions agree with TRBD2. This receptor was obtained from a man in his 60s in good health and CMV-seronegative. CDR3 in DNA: TGCGCCAGCAGACGGACTAGCGGTTCCTACGAGCAGTACTTC. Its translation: CASRRTSGSYEQYF.